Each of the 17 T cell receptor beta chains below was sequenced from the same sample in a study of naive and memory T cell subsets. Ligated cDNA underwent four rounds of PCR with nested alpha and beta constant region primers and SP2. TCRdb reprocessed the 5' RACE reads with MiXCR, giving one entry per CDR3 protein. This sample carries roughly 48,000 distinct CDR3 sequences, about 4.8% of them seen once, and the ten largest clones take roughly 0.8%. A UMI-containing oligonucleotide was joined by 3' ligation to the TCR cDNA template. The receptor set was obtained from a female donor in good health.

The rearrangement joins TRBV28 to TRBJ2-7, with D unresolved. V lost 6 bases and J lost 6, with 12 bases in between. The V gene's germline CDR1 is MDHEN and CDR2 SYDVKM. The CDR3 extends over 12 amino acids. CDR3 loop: CASSPRVSEQYF. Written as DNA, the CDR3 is TGTGCCAGCAGCCCCCGCGTGTCCGAGCAGTACTTC. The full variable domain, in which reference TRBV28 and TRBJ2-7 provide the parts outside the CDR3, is DVKVTQSSRYLVKRTGEKVFLECVQDMDHENMFWYRQDPGLGLRLIYFSYDVKMKEKGDIPEGYSVSREKKERFSLILESASTNQTSMYLCASSPRVSEQYFGPGTRLTVT.

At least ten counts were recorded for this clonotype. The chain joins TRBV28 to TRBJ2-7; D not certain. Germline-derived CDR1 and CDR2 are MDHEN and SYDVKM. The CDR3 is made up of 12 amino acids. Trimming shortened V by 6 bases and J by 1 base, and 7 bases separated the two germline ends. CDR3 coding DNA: TGTGCCAGCAGCATCACGTCCTACGAGCAGTACTTC. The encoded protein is CASSITSYEQYF.

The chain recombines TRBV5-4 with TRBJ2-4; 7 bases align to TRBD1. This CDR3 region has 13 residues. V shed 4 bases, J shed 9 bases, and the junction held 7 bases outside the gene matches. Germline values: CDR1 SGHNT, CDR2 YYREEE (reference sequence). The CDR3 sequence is CASSNDRVGIQYF. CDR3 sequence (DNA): TGTGCCAGCAGCAACGACAGGGTTGGCATTCAGTACTTC.

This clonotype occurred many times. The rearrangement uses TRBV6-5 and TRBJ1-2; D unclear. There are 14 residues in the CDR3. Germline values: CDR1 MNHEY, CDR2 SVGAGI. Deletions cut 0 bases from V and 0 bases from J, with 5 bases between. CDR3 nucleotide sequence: TGTGCCAGCAGTTACTCGACGACTAACTATGGCTACACCTTC. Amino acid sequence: CASSYSTTNYGYTF.

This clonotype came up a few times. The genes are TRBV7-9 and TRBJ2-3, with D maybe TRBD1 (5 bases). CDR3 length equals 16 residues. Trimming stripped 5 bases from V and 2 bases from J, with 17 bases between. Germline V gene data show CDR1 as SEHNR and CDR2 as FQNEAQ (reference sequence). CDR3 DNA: TGTGCCAGCAGCCTCCGTGGGGCCGAGAACACAGATACGCAGTATTTT. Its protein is CASSLRGAENTDTQYF.

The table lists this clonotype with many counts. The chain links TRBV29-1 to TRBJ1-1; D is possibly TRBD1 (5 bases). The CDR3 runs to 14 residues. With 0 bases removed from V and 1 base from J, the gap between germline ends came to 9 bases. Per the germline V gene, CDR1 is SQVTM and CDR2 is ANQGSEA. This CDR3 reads CSVEDRGWNTEAFF. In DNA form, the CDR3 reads TGCAGCGTTGAAGATAGGGGCTGGAACACTGAAGCTTTCTTT.

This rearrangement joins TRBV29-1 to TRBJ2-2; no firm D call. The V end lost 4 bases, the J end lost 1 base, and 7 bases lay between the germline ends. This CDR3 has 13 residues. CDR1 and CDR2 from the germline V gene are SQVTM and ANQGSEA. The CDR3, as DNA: TGCAGCGTTGTACCAGGGAACACCGGGGAGCTGTTTTTT. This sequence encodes CSVVPGNTGELFF.

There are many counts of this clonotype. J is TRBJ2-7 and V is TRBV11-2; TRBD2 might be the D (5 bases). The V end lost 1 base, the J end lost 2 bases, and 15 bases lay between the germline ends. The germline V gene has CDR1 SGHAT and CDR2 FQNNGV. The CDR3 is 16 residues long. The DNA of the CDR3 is TGTGCCAGCAGCTTAGTCCCCGAGGGAAGCACCTACGAGCAGTACTTC. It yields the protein CASSLVPEGSTYEQYF. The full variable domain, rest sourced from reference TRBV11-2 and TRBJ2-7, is EAGVAQSPRYKIIEKRQSVAFWCNPISGHATLYWYQQILGQGPKLLIQFQNNGVVDDSQLPKDRFSAERLKGVDSTLKIQPAKLEDSAVYLCASSLVPEGSTYEQYFGPGTRLTVT.

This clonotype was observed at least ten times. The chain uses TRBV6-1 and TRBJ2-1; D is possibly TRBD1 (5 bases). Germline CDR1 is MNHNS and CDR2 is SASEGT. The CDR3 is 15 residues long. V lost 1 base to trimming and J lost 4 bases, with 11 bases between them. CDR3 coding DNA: TGTGCCAGCAGTGAAGGACCGCAGGGTTACAATGAGCAGTTCTTC. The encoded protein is CASSEGPQGYNEQFF.

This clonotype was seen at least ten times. CDR3 region: CASSLVGLETYEQYF. The CDR3 bases are TGTGCCAGCAGCTTGGTGGGACTGGAGACCTACGAGCAGTACTTC. The V gene is TRBV5-8, the J gene TRBJ2-7; possible D gene TRBD2, 6 bases. The germline gives CDR1 SGHTS, CDR2 YDEGEE. V lost 0 bases, J lost 2 bases, and 12 bases lay in between. The CDR3 runs 15 residues.

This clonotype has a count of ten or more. CDR3 sequence reads: CASSVGQAIQYF. Written as DNA, the CDR3 is TGTGCCAGCAGCGTAGGACAGGCGATTCAGTACTTC. The chain recombines TRBV7-9 with TRBJ2-4; TRBD1 agrees at 7 bases. V lost 5 bases, J lost 10 bases, and 5 bases stayed unmatched. This CDR3 spans 12 amino acids. From germline, CDR1 is SEHNR and CDR2 FQNEAQ (reference sequence).

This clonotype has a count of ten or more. The DNA for the CDR3 is TGTGCCAGCAGTTTAATCCTCAGCTACAATGAGCAGTTCTTC. Amino acids: CASSLILSYNEQFF. The genes are TRBV27 and TRBJ2-1; D ambiguous. V was shortened by 2 bases and J by 3 bases, with 8 bases between the two germline ends. CDR1 is MNHEY, CDR2 SMNVEV, per germline (reference sequence). The CDR3 consists of 14 residues.

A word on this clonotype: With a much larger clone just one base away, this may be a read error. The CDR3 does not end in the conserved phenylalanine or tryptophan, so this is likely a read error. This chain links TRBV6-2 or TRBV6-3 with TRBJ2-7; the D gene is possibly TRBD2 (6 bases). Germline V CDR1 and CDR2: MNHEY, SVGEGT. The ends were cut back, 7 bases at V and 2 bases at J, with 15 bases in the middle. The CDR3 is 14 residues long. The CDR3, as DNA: TGTGCCAGCATCGGACGGGGAGGTACCTACGAGCAGTACTTA. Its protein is CASIGRGGTYEQYL.

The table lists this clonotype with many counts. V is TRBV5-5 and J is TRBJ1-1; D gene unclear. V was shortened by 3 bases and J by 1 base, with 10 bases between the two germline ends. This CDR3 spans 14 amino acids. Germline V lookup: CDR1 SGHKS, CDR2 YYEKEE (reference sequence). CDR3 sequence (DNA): TGTGCCAGCAGCTCTGACACACAGAACACTGAAGCTTTCTTT. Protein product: CASSSDTQNTEAFF.

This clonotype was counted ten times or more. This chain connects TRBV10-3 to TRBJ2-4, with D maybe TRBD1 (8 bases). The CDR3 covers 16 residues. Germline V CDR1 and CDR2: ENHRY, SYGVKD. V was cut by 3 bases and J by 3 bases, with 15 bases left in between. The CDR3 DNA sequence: TGTGCCATCAGTGACCAGGACAGGGAGGGCAAAAACATTCAGTACTTC. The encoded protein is CAISDQDREGKNIQYF.

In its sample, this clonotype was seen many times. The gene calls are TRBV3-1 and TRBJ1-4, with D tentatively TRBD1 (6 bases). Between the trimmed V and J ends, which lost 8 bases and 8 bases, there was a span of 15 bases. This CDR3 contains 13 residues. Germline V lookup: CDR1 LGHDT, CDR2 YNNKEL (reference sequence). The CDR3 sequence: CASRDIIGEKLFF. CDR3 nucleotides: TGTGCCAGCCGGGACATCATAGGAGAAAAACTGTTTTTT.

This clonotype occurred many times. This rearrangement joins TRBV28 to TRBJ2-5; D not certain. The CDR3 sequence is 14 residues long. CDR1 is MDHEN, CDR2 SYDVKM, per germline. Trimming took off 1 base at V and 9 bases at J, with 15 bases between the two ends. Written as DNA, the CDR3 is TGTGCCAGCAGTTTATCACGTTCAAGAGTGGCCCAGTACTTC. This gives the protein CASSLSRSRVAQYF.